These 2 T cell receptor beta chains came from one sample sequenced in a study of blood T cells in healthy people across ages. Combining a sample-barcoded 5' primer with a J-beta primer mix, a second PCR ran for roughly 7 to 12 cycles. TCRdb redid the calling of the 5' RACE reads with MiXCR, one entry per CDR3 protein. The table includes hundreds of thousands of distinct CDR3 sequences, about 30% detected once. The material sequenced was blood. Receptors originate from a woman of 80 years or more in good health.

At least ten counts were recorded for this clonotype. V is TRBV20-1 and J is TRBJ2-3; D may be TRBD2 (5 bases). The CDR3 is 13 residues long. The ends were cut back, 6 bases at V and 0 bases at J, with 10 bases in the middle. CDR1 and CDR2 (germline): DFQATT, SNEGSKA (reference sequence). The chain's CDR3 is CSAGVFSTDTQYF. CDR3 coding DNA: TGCAGTGCCGGGGTCTTTAGCACAGATACGCAGTATTTT.

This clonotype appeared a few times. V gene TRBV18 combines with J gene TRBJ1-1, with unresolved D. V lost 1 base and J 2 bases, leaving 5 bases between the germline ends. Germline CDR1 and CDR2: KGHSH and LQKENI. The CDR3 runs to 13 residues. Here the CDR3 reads CASSPLENTEAFF. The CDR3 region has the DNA TGTGCCAGCTCACCACTGGAAAACACTGAAGCTTTCTTT.